What follows is one T cell receptor beta chain and its context. Antigen unknown. The data originate from a study of Ad26.COV2.S vaccination and SARS-CoV-2 variants. Study outcomes and limitations: The analyses of TCR breadth and depth may have understated the size of total T cell responses.

The CDR3 covers 14 residues. Per the germline V gene, CDR1 is SQVTM and CDR2 is ANQGSEA. V lost 6 bases, J lost 0 bases, and 13 bases lay in between. Assay: immunoSEQ multiplex PCR; the TCRdb copy retains only in-frame clones and omits some. Among 180,000 or so clones listed, approximately 90% were seen once. The origin of this receptor is a human donor who had recovered from COVID-19. The sequences come from peripheral blood, collected after recovery from COVID-19. The genes are TRBV29-1 and TRBJ2-3; D not resolved. This CDR3 reads CSVVGTHSTDTQYF. DNA for the CDR3: TGCAGCGTCGTAGGCACCCATAGCACAGATACGCAGTATTTT.